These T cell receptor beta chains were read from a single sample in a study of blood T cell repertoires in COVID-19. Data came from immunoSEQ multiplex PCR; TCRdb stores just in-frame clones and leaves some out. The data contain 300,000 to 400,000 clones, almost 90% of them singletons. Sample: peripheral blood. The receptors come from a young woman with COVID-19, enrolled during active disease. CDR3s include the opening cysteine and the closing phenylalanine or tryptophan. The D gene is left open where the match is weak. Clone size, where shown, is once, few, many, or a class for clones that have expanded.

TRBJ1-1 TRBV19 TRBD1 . TGTGCCAGTAGTAGACAGGGTCTGGTGAACACTGAAGCTTTCTTT CASSRQGLVNTEAFF
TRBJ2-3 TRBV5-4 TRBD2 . TGTGCCAGCAGCCGTCCACTAGCGGGAGGCACAGATACGCAGTATTTT CASSRPLAGGTDTQYF
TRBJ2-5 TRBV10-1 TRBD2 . TGCGCCAGCAGTGAGGGCCCTAGCGGGGGACAAGAGACCCAGTACTTC CASSEGPSGGQETQYF
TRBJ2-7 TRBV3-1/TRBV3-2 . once TGTGCCAGCAGCCAAGGCGTGCTAGCGAGATACGAGCAGTACTTC CASSQGVLARYEQYF
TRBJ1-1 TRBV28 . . TGTGCCAGCAGTCGCGGGGGTGCGATCTTAGACACTGAAGCTTTCTTT CASSRGGAILDTEAFF
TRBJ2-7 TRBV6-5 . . TGTGCCAGCAGGAGCCCAGACACCTCCTACGAGCAGTACTTC CASRSPDTSYEQYF
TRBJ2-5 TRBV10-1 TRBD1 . TGCGCCAGCAGCAGGGACAGCCAAGAGACCCAGTACTTC CASSRDSQETQYF
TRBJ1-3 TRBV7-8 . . TGTGCCAGCAGCTTAGCCGGGGTGAGCTCTGGAAACACCATATATTTT CASSLAGVSSGNTIYF
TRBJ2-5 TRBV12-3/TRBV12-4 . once TGTGCCAGCAGTCCCAGGGACCAAGAGACCCAGTACTTC CASSPRDQETQYF
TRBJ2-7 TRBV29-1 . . TGCAGCGCCTCAGCCCTTAGCGGCGAGCAGTACTTC CSASALSGEQYF
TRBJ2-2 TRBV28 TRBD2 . TGTGCCAGCAGTCCAGCGGGAGTGGGCGGGGAGCTGTTTTTT CASSPAGVGGELFF
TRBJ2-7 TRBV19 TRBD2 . TGTGCCAGTAGGGCTAGCGGGAGGGCCCGCGAGCAGTACTTC CASRASGRAREQYF
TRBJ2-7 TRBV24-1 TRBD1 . TGTGCCACCAGTGACTCGGGACAGGGGGCCTACGAGCAGTACTTC CATSDSGQGAYEQYF
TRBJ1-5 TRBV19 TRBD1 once TGTGCCAGTATGGACAGGGAGCATCAGCCCCAGCATTTT CASMDREHQPQHF
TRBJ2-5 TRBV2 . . TGTGCCAGCAATCAACAGGGCTTACAAGAGACCCAGTACTTC CASNQQGLQETQYF
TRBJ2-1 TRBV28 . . TGTGCCAGCAGTCAACCGGGACTTCCTGAGCGGATGTTCTTC CASSQPGLPERMFF
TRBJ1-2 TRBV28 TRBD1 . TGTGCCAGCAGTCCTACTCCCCGGGGACAGGGGGCGATATATGGCTACACCTTC CASSPTPRGQGAIYGYTF
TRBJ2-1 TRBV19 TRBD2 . TGTGCCAGTAGTCTCGGGACTAGCGGCTCCTACAATGAGCAGTTCTTC CASSLGTSGSYNEQFF
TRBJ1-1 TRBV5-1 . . TGCGCCAGCAGCCCGCTGGGAGGGCGGGACACTGAAGCTTTCTTT CASSPLGGRDTEAFF
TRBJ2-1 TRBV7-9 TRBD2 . TGTGCCAGCAGCTTATCACTAGCGGAGGGCCTCGTGGATGAGCAGTTCTTC CASSLSLAEGLVDEQFF
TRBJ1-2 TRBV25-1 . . TGTGCCAGCAGTGAATGGGGATGGGACACCACTAACTATGGCTACACCTTC CASSEWGWDTTNYGYTF
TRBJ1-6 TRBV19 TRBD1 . TGTGCCAGTAGGGACAGGGGCAATTCACCCCTCCACTTT CASRDRGNSPLHF
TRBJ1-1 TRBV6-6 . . TGTGCCAGCAGTCTAATACAGGGTGTTGAAGCTTTCTTT CASSLIQGVEAFF
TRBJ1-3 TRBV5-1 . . TGCGCCAGCAGCTTGGAGGGGGGGCGTGCTGGAAACACCATATATTTT CASSLEGGRAGNTIYF
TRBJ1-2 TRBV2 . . TGTGCCAGCACCCTAGGGGCAGGTGAAAGCTATGGCTACACCTTC CASTLGAGESYGYTF
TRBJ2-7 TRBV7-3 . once TGTGCCAGCAGCTTAACGGAGGTGATAGATAACTTGTACGAGCAGTACTTC CASSLTEVIDNLYEQYF
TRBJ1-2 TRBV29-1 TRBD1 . TGCAGCGTTGTTGGGACAGTTAGTGTTAACTATGGCTACACCTTC CSVVGTVSVNYGYTF
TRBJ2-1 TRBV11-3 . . TGTGCCAGCAGCCCCTTTTATGAGGATGAGCAGTTCTTC CASSPFYEDEQFF
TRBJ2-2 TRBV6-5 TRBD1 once TGTGCCAGCAGCACGGGACAGTGGAACACCGGGGAGCTGTTTTTT CASSTGQWNTGELFF
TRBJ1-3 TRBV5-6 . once TGTGCCAGCAGCTTGGACTACTCTCGCTCTGGAAACACCATATATTTT CASSLDYSRSGNTIYF
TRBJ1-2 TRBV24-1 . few TGTGCCACCATCCCGGACAGTCATGGCTACACCTTC CATIPDSHGYTF
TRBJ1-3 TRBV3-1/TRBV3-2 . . TGTGCCAGCAGCCAGAACCGGCAGGGCTCTGGAAACACCATATATTTT CASSQNRQGSGNTIYF
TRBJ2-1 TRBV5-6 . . TGTGCCAGCAGCTGGGGCGGATTAGAGTGGAGTGAGCAGTTCTTC CASSWGGLEWSEQFF
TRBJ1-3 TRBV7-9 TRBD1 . TGTGCCAGCAGCTTCTGGGGACAGGGGTCTCGAAACACCATATATTTT CASSFWGQGSRNTIYF
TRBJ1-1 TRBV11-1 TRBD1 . TGTGCCAGCAGCGCCCTGACAGGGGGCACTGAAGCTTTCTTT CASSALTGGTEAFF
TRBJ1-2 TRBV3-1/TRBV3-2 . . TGTGCCAGCAGCCAAGTTACTGGGGGCAATGGCTACACCTTC CASSQVTGGNGYTF
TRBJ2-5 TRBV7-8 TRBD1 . TGTGCCAGCAGCTTATTCCAGGGGGCGAACCAAGAGACCCAGTACTTC CASSLFQGANQETQYF
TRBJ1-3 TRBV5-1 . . TGCGCCAGCAGCCCTCTGTTAGACAGCTCATCTGGAAACACCATATATTTT CASSPLLDSSSGNTIYF
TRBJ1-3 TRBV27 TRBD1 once TGTGCCAGCAGTCCCAAGGTCGACAGGGGCTCTGGAAACACCATATATTTT CASSPKVDRGSGNTIYF
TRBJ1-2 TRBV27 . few TGTGCCAGCAGTTTGGACGGGAATGGCTACACCTTC CASSLDGNGYTF
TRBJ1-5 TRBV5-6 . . TGTGCCAGCAGCTTGGGACACAGCAATCAGCCCCAGCATTTT CASSLGHSNQPQHF
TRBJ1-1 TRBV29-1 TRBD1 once TGCAGCGTTGAACTGACAGGGGGCGACACTGAAGCTTTCTTT CSVELTGGDTEAFF
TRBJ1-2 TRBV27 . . TGTGCCAGCAGTCCCCAGAGGAGATCTGGCTACACCTTC CASSPQRRSGYTF
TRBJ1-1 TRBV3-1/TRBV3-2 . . TGTGCCAGCAGCCAAGGGTGGGAGAGAGCTGAAGCTTTCTTT CASSQGWERAEAFF
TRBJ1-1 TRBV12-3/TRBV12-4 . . TGTGCCAGTGGGCGGGGGGGGAACACTGAAGCTTTCTTT CASGRGGNTEAFF